Below, 30 T cell receptor beta chains from the same sample are listed, as sequenced in a study of cytomegalovirus exposure and HLA in healthy donors. The primer mix had 60 Vbeta and 13 Jbeta primers. Assay used: immunoSEQ multiplex PCR; TCRdb lists only in-frame clones, some missing. The repertoire holds about 150,000 clones, with 80% as singletons. The sequenced sample consisted of PBMCs. Receptor source: a woman aged 40 to 50 in good health and CMV-seropositive.

The chain combines TRBV7-9 with TRBJ2-1, with TRBD2 matching over 11 bases. The germline V gene encodes CDR1 SEHNR and CDR2 FQNEAQ (reference sequence). This CDR3 comprises 15 residues. The V segment lost 1 base and the J segment 8 bases; nucleotides outside the gene matches: 4. In nucleotides, the CDR3 is TGTGCCAGCAGCTTAGGTAGCGGGAGGGCCTATGAGCAGTTCTTC. As protein: CASSLGSGRAYEQFF.

The rearrangement links TRBV20-1 to TRBJ1-2, with a tentative D call TRBD1 (5 bases). This CDR3 has 11 residues. Germline V lookup: CDR1 DFQATT, CDR2 SNEGSKA (reference sequence). V was cut by 7 bases and J by 8 bases, with 14 bases left in between. The CDR3 loop is CSGWGGAGYTF. DNA of the CDR3: TGCAGTGGTTGGGGAGGGGCGGGCTACACCTTC.

This rearrangement joins TRBV5-6 to TRBJ2-7; TRBD2 might be the D (7 bases). V was trimmed by 1 base and J by 2 bases, leaving 19 bases between them. Germline values: CDR1 SGHDT, CDR2 YYEEEE. This CDR3 region has 17 residues. The CDR3 nucleotides are TGTGCCAGCAGCTTGCGGTCGGGGGGCCAACCTACCTACGAGCAGTACTTC. Protein product: CASSLRSGGQPTYEQYF.

This rearrangement joins TRBV11-2 to TRBJ2-2; D gene ambiguous. The CDR3 totals 12 residues. V lost 5 bases, J lost 2 bases, and 3 bases lay in between. Germline CDR1 and CDR2: SGHAT and FQNNGV. The CDR3 protein is CASSLNTGELFF. DNA of the CDR3: TGTGCCAGCAGCCTTAACACCGGGGAGCTGTTTTTT. Full variable domain (remainder filled in from reference TRBV11-2 and TRBJ2-2): EAGVAQSPRYKIIEKRQSVAFWCNPISGHATLYWYQQILGQGPKLLIQFQNNGVVDDSQLPKDRFSAERLKGVDSTLKIQPAKLEDSAVYLCASSLNTGELFFGEGSRLTVL.

The J gene is TRBJ2-7, the V gene TRBV11-3; D gene ambiguous. The V end was cut by 1 base, the J end by 6 bases, with 13 bases between. Germline V gene data show CDR1 as SGHNT and CDR2 as YENEEA. The CDR3 loop spans 14 amino acids. CDR3 DNA sequence: TGTGCCAGCAGCTTAGCAGGCAGGTCTCGCGAGCAGTACTTC. Its protein is CASSLAGRSREQYF.

This clone appeared once. J is TRBJ2-7 and V is TRBV6-5, with 10 bases identical to TRBD2. Trimming at V came to 7 bases and at J to 1 base, leaving 7 bases not matched to a gene. The CDR3 runs to 15 residues. Per germline, CDR1 MNHEY and CDR2 SVGAGI. The DNA for the CDR3 is TGTGCCAGCACCAATATAGCGGGAGGTTCCTACGAGCAGTACTTC. Protein: CASTNIAGGSYEQYF.

The chain joins TRBV30 to TRBJ1-1, with D possibly TRBD1 on 5 matching bases. CDR1 GTSNPN and CDR2 SVGIG come from the germline V gene (reference sequence). Deletions cut 0 bases from V and 0 bases from J, with 8 bases between. The CDR3 spans 14 residues. The CDR3 loop is CAWSVSRVNTEAFF. For the CDR3, the DNA is TGTGCCTGGAGTGTCTCCAGGGTGAACACTGAAGCTTTCTTT.

The genes are TRBV21-1 and TRBJ2-1; the table's D call, TRBD2, was not checked against the DNA. TRBV21-1 is termed a pseudogene. The CDR3 consists of 16 residues. CDR3 in amino acids: CASSKLEVGRDNEQFF. The CDR3 nucleotides read TGTGCCAGCAGCAAACTGGAGGTAGGGCGGGACAATGAGCAGTTCTTC.

The chain couples TRBV7-2 to TRBJ1-1; D remains ambiguous. Deletions cut 8 bases from V and 1 base from J, with 11 bases between. The CDR3 totals 13 residues. Looked up from germline, CDR1 is SGHTA and CDR2 is FQGNSA. The CDR3 sequence is CASLISGNTEAFF. DNA for the CDR3: TGTGCCAGCCTAATAAGCGGGAACACTGAAGCTTTCTTT.

The chain has TRBV6-4 and TRBJ2-1; 9 bases agree with TRBD2. Germline loops: CDR1 MRHNA, CDR2 SNTAGT. This CDR3 contains 16 residues. The ends lost 0 bases at V and 1 base at J; junction bases unmatched: 1. The chain's CDR3 is CASSDSGLASYNEQFF. CDR3 coding DNA: TGTGCCAGCAGTGACTCGGGACTAGCTTCCTACAATGAGCAGTTCTTC.

The chain carries TRBV5-1 and TRBJ2-2; TRBD2 matches 11 bases. Germline values: CDR1 SGHRS, CDR2 YFSETQ. The CDR3 sequence is 16 residues long. J gave up 5 bases and V 1 base, and 4 bases lay outside the gene matches. DNA of the CDR3: TGCGCCAGCAGCTTGCCTAGCGGGAGGAGGACCGGGGAGCTGTTTTTT. Its translation is CASSLPSGRRTGELFF.

This chain joins TRBV25-1 and TRBJ2-3; 11 bases fit TRBD1. The germline gives CDR1 MGHDK, CDR2 SYGVNS. The CDR3 is 15 amino acids. V was pared by 4 bases and J by 4 bases, with 4 bases of the junction left unmatched. Written as DNA, the CDR3 is TGTGCCAGCAGTGCAAGGACAGGGGGCTCAGATACGCAGTATTTT. Translating gives CASSARTGGSDTQYF.

Here the CDR3 reads CASSPGLAGDTQYF. The CDR3 DNA is TGTGCCAGCAGCCCGGGACTAGCGGGGGATACGCAGTATTTT. This chain uses TRBV5-4 with TRBJ2-3; 13 nucleotides match TRBD2. Germline V lookup: CDR1 SGHNT, CDR2 YYREEE (reference sequence). The junction had 2 bases not matched to a gene; V was cut back by 4 bases and J by 6 bases. The CDR3 loop spans 14 amino acids.

This chain connects TRBV11-2 to TRBJ2-7; 7 positions agree with TRBD2. CDR3 length: 14 amino acids. Looked up from germline, CDR1 is SGHAT and CDR2 is FQNNGV. Unmatched junction bases numbered 5, after V lost 1 base and J lost 5 bases. This CDR3 reads CASSLVREDNEQYF. DNA for the CDR3: TGTGCCAGCAGCTTAGTACGGGAGGATAACGAGCAGTACTTC.

This rearrangement joins TRBV10-2 to TRBJ1-1, with 8 bases identical to TRBD1. V lost 0 bases and J lost 0; bases outside the gene matches: 9. Germline lookup yields CDR1 WSHSY and CDR2 SAAADI. The length of the CDR3 is 18 residues. CDR3 protein: CASSESTNRGALNTEAFF. The CDR3 nucleotides read TGCGCCAGCAGTGAGTCCACCAACAGGGGGGCACTGAACACTGAAGCTTTCTTT.

This clone was seen a single time. This chain connects TRBV6-6 to TRBJ2-1, with D maybe TRBD1 (6 bases). The CDR3 covers 13 residues. V was clipped by 6 bases and J by 5 bases, with 11 bases between them. CDR1 and CDR2 from the germline V gene are MNHNY and SVGAGI (reference sequence). The CDR3 protein is CASRQGSDNEQFF. The CDR3 nucleotides read TGTGCCAGCAGACAGGGTTCAGACAATGAGCAGTTCTTC.

This clone was counted between two and nine times. This chain connects TRBV27 to TRBJ2-6; 7 bases line up with TRBD1. Germline V gives CDR1 MNHEY, CDR2 SMNVEV (reference sequence). This CDR3 has 15 amino acids. V was clipped by 5 bases and J by 2 bases; unmatched bases: 3. The CDR3 bases are TGTGCCAGCAGTCCACAGGGGACTGGGGCCAACGTCCTGACTTTC. It codes for CASSPQGTGANVLTF.

This clone was seen once. At one boundary the junction diverges from the germline segment, which might be a read error. V is TRBV2 and J is TRBJ1-5; TRBD1 might be the D (5 bases). This CDR3 region has 14 residues. The germline V gene encodes CDR1 SNHLY and CDR2 FYNNEI. The CDR3 loop is CASRGHFSNRPQHF. The CDR3 region has the DNA TGTGCCAGCAGGGGGCACTTTAGCAATCGGCCCCAGCATTTT.

The chain couples TRBV5-1 to TRBJ2-7; TRBD1 might be the D (6 bases). V was cut by 5 bases and J by 2 bases, with 14 bases left in between. CDR3 length: 14 residues. Germline V gene data show CDR1 as SGHRS and CDR2 as YFSETQ. CDR3 DNA sequence: TGCGCCAGCAGACCCCCCGGACAGACCTACGAGCAGTACTTC. Residues: CASRPPGQTYEQYF.

J is TRBJ2-2 and V is TRBV12-5, with D possibly TRBD1 on 6 matching bases. V gave up 4 bases and J gave up 2 bases, with 17 bases separating them. Per the germline V gene, CDR1 is LGHNT and CDR2 is FRNRAP. The CDR3 covers 17 residues. For the CDR3, the DNA is TGTGCTAGTGGTTGGACCTCGGGACAAATAAACACCGGGGAGCTGTTTTTT. It translates to CASGWTSGQINTGELFF.

A single count supports this clone. The CDR3 spells CAVGGGATGDTQYF. The CDR3 DNA sequence: TGTGCCGTCGGCGGGGGGGCTACTGGGGATACGCAGTATTTT. V gene TRBV19 combines with J gene TRBJ2-3; TRBD2 matches 9 bases. There are 14 residues in the CDR3. Germline V CDR1 and CDR2: LNHDA, SQIVND (reference sequence). J gave up 6 bases and V 11 bases, and 12 bases lay outside the gene matches.

The chain combines TRBV5-4 with TRBJ2-7; no clear D. The V gene's germline CDR1 is SGHNT and CDR2 YYREEE (reference sequence). The CDR3 runs 15 residues. With 5 bases removed from V and 0 bases from J, the gap between germline ends came to 15 bases. The CDR3 loop reads CASSIFRVPSYEQYF. The CDR3 DNA is TGTGCCAGCAGTATTTTCCGGGTCCCCTCCTACGAGCAGTACTTC.

The chain couples TRBV7-2 to TRBJ2-2; 7 bases agree with TRBD2. Trimming cost V 5 bases and J 2 bases; bases outside gene matches: 11. Germline V lookup: CDR1 SGHTA, CDR2 FQGNSA. This CDR3 has 17 residues. This CDR3 is CASSRRLGTTNTGELFF. CDR3 DNA sequence: TGTGCCAGCAGCCGGCGGCTTGGGACTACAAACACCGGGGAGCTGTTTTTT.

The chain uses TRBV11-3 and TRBJ1-2; D uncertain. The CDR3 has 15 amino acids. In germline, CDR1 is SGHNT, CDR2 YENEEA. Trimming stripped 5 bases from V and 4 bases from J, with 17 bases between. CDR3 region: CASSPRPGATYGYTF. The CDR3 DNA reads as TGTGCCAGCAGCCCTAGGCCGGGAGCGACCTATGGCTACACCTTC.

The chain couples TRBV19 to TRBJ2-7, with TRBD1 identical over 8 bases. This CDR3 contains 14 residues. V lost 6 bases, J lost 1 base, and 5 bases stayed unmatched. Germline V CDR1 and CDR2: LNHDA, SQIVND (reference sequence). CDR3 bases: TGTGCCAGTAGCCTAACAGGGGGATCCTACGAGCAGTACTTC. Amino acids: CASSLTGGSYEQYF. Based on the CDR3 plus reference TRBV19 and TRBJ2-7, the full variable domain is DGGITQSPKYLFRKEGQNVTLSCEQNLNHDAMYWYRQDPGQGLRLIYYSQIVNDFQKGDIAEGYSVSREKKESFPLTVTSAQKNPTAFYLCASSLTGGSYEQYFGPGTRLTVT.

The J gene is TRBJ2-7, the V gene TRBV5-1, with 7 bases fitting TRBD1. The V gene's germline CDR1 is SGHRS and CDR2 YFSETQ. The CDR3 extends over 15 amino acids. The J segment lost 5 bases and the V segment lost 0 bases, leaving 8 bases of the junction unmatched. The CDR3 DNA reads TGCGCCAGCAGCTTGGTCTTTAACCAGGGGGACGAGCAGTACTTC. Residues: CASSLVFNQGDEQYF.

Written as DNA, the CDR3 is TGTGCCAGCAGTCCCCAGGGGGCAGGGGTGAACGAGCAGTACTTC. This encodes CASSPQGAGVNEQYF. The chain recombines TRBV28 with TRBJ2-7; 8 bases are shared with TRBD1. The CDR3 contains 15 residues. The V segment lost 5 bases and the J segment 5 bases; nucleotides outside the gene matches: 11. Germline V gives CDR1 MDHEN, CDR2 SYDVKM.

The count of this clone is one. The chain has TRBV6-6 and TRBJ2-1; 9 positions agree with TRBD2. The germline V gene has CDR1 MNHNY and CDR2 SVGAGI (reference sequence). The CDR3 extends over 12 amino acids. The V gene end was trimmed by 6 bases and the J gene end by 6 bases; junction bases not matched to a gene: 0. CDR3 DNA: TGTGCCAGCAGGGGACTAGCCAATGAGCAGTTCTTC. Amino acid sequence: CASRGLANEQFF.

This chain uses TRBV5-1 with TRBJ2-1, with D possibly being TRBD1 (6 bases). The CDR3 loop spans 15 amino acids. CDR1 and CDR2 (germline): SGHRS, YFSETQ. Trimming cost V 2 bases and J 4 bases, with 13 bases left between them. As DNA, the CDR3 is TGCGCCAGCAGCTTTCGGGCAGGGGAATACAATGAGCAGTTCTTC. This encodes CASSFRAGEYNEQFF.

This chain connects TRBV30 to TRBJ2-1, with D perhaps TRBD1 (6 bases). Trimming shortened V by 7 bases and J by 5 bases, and 12 bases separated the two germline ends. Germline values: CDR1 GTSNPN, CDR2 SVGIG (reference sequence). This CDR3 contains 12 residues. CDR3 in DNA: TGTGCCTTCATGGGGGACAACAATGAGCAGTTCTTC. Translated, it gives CAFMGDNNEQFF.